The source of this TCR beta chain is a study of blood T cell repertoires in COVID-19. Turning to the study itself: T cells, B-cell-depleted T cells, or PBMCs provided the cDNA or gDNA that served as material.

Clones were read by immunoSEQ multiplex PCR, and TCRdb kept only the in-frame ones, dropping some. Seen here are about 46,000 clones, 75% to 90% observed once, and the top ten hold about 6%. Germline values: CDR1 GTSNPN, CDR2 SVGIG (reference sequence). The V gene lost 0 bases and the J gene lost 4 bases, with 9 bases spanning the gap. The CDR3 runs 13 residues. This clonotype originated in a man aged 60 to 69 with acute or convalescent COVID-19. The chain couples TRBV30 to TRBJ1-1; unclear D gene. Sequencing input: peripheral blood. The CDR3 DNA reads as TGTGCCTGGAGTGTACGACCAGGCACTGAAGCTTTCTTT. Amino acid sequence: CAWSVRPGTEAFF.